Here is one T cell receptor beta chain with its context. This sample is part of a study of T cells after yellow fever vaccination. Each CDR3 protein is one row after TCRdb ran MiXCR on the 5' RACE reads. The table has approximately 510,000 distinct CDR3 sequences, less than 25% seen once. This CDR3 comprises 13 residues. CDR1 is SGHAT and CDR2 is FQNNGV in the germline V gene. Trimming removed 8 bases at V and 2 bases at J, with 11 bases between. This chain connects TRBV11-2 to TRBJ2-3, with D uncertain. The source of this sequence is a man between 18 and 35 years old who received the YFV17D yellow fever vaccine. The sample in question was PBMCs, obtained less than 25 days after the first yellow fever vaccination. Written as DNA, the CDR3 is TGTGCCAGCGCCACAGCCCACACAGATACGCAGTATTTT. This gives the protein CASATAHTDTQYF.